Sequencing of this T cell receptor (beta chain) was carried out in a study of cytomegalovirus exposure and HLA in healthy donors. The PCR ran on 60 Vbeta and 13 Jbeta primers. Here immunoSEQ multiplex PCR was the method, and the copy in TCRdb shows in-frame clones only, minus some. The table records approximately 130,000 clones, about two thirds of them present only once. Findings and limits, study-wide: Cytomegalovirus status was reportedly diagnosed by the classifier with high sensitivity and specificity.

The germline V gene has CDR1 MNHEY and CDR2 SVGAGI. The CDR3 spans 16 residues. V shed 1 base and J shed 4 bases, with 13 bases lying between them. Of note for this clone: Its cognate antigen is unknown.

The sample taken for sequencing was PBMCs. The origin of this receptor is a man in his forties or fifties in good health and CMV-seropositive. The rearrangement uses TRBV6-5 and TRBJ2-2; weak D call: TRBD1 (6 bases). CDR3 in amino acids: CASSYYLGTPTGELFF. CDR3 DNA: TGTGCCAGCAGTTACTACCTCGGGACACCCACCGGGGAGCTGTTTTTT.